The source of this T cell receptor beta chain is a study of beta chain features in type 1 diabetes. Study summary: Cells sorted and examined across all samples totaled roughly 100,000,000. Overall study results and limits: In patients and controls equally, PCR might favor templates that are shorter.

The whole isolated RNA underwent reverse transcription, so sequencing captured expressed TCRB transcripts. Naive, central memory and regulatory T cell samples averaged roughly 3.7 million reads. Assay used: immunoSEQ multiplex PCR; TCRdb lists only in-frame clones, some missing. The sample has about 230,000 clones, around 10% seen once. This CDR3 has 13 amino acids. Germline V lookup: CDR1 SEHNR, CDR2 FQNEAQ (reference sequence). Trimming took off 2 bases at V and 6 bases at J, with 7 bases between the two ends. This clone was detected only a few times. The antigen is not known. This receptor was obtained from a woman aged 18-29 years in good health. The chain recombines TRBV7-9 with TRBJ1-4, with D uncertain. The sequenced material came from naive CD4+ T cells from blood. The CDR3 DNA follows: TGTGCCAGCAGCTTATCGCGGGATGAAAAACTGTTTTTT. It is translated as CASSLSRDEKLFF.